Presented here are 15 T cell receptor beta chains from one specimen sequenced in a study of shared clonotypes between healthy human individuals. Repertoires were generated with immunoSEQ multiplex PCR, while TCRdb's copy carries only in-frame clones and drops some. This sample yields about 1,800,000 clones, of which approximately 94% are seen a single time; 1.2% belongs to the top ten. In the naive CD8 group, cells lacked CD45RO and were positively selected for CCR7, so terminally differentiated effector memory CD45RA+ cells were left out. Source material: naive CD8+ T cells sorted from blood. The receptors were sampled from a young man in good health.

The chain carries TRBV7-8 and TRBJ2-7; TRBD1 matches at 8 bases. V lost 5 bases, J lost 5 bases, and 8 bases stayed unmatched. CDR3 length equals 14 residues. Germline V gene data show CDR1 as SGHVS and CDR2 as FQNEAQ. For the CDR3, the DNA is TGTGCCAGCAGCCCCCGGGACAGGTCGAACGAGCAGTACTTC. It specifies CASSPRDRSNEQYF. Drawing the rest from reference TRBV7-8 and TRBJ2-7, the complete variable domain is GAGVSQSPRYKVAKRGQDVALRCDPISGHVSLFWYQQALGQGPEFLTYFQNEAQLDKSGLPSDRFFAERPEGSVSTLKIQRTQQEDSAVYLCASSPRDRSNEQYFGPGTRLTVT.

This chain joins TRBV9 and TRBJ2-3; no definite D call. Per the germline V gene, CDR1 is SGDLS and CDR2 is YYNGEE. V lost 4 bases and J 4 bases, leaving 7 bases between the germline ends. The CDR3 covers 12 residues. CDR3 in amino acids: CASSPSSDTQYF. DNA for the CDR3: TGTGCCAGCAGCCCCTCCTCAGATACGCAGTATTTT.

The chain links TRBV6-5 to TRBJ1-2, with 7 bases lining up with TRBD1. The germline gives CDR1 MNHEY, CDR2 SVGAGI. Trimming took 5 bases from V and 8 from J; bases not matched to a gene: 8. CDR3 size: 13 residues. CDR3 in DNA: TGTGCCAGCAGTGCCCAAGGGGGCACCGGCTACACCTTC. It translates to CASSAQGGTGYTF.

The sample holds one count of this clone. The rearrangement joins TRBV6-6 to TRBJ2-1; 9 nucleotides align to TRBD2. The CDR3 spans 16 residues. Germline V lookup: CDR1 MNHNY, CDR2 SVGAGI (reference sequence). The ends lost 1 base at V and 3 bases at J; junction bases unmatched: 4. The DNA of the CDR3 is TGTGCCAGCAGTTACTGGGCTAGCGGGGACTACAATGAGCAGTTCTTC. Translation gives CASSYWASGDYNEQFF.

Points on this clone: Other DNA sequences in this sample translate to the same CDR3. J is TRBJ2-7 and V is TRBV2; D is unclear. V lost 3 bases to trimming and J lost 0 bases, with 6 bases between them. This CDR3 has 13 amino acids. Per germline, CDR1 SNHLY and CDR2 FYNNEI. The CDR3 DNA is TGTGCCAGCAGTGACATGGGCTCCTACGAGCAGTACTTC. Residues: CASSDMGSYEQYF.

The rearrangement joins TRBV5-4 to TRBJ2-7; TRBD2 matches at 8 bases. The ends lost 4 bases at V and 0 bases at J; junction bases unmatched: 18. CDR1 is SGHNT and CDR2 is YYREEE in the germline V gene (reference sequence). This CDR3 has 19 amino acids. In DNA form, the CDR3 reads TGTGCCAGCAGCCCGGTGCTGGGGGCGGGGGGCACTAGCTCCTACGAGCAGTACTTC. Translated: CASSPVLGAGGTSSYEQYF.

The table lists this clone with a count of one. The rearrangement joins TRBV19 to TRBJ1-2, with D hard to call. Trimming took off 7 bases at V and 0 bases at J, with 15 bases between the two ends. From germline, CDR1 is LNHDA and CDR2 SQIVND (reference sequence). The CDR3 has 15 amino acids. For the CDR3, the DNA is TGTGCCAGTACCCCCGCCCAAGGCCCTAACTATGGCTACACCTTC. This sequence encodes CASTPAQGPNYGYTF.

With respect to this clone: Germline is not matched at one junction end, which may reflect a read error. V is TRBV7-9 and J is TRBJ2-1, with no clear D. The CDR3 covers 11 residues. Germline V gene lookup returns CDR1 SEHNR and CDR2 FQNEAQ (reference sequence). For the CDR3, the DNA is TGTGCCAGCAGCTTAAACGCTATGAGGATCTTC. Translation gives CASSLNAMRIF.

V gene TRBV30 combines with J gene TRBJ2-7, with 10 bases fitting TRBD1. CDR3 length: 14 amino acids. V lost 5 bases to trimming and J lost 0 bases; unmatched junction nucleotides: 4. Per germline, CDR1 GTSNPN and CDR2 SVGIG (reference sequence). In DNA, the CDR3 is TGTGCCTGGTGGGGACAGGGGCTCTCCTACGAGCAGTACTTC. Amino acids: CAWWGQGLSYEQYF.

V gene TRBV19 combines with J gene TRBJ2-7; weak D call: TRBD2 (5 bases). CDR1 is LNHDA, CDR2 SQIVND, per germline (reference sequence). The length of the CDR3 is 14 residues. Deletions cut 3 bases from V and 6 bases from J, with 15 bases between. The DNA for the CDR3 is TGTGCCAGTAGTATGGAAGGGAGAGTTTTCGAGCAGTACTTC. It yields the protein CASSMEGRVFEQYF. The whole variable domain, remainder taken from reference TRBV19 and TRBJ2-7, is DGGITQSPKYLFRKEGQNVTLSCEQNLNHDAMYWYRQDPGQGLRLIYYSQIVNDFQKGDIAEGYSVSREKKESFPLTVTSAQKNPTAFYLCASSMEGRVFEQYFGPGTRLTVT.

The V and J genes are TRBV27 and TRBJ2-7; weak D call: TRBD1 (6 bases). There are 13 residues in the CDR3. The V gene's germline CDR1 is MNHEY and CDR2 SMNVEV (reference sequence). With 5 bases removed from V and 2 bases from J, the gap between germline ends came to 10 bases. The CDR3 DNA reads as TGTGCCAGCAGTCACAGGGAAACCTACGAGCAGTACTTC. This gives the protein CASSHRETYEQYF.

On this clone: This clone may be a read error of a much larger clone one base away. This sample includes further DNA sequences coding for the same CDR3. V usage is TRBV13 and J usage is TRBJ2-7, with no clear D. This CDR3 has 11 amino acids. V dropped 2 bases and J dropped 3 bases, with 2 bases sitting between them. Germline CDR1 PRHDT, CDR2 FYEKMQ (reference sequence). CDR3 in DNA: TGTGCCAGCAGCTTAAACTACGAGCAGTACTTC. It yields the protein CASSLNYEQYF.

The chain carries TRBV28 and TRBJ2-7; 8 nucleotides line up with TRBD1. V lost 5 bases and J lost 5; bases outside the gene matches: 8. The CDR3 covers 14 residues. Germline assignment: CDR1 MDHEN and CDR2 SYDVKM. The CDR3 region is CASSPTGAGDEQYF. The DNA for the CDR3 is TGTGCCAGCAGTCCGACAGGGGCCGGGGACGAGCAGTACTTC.

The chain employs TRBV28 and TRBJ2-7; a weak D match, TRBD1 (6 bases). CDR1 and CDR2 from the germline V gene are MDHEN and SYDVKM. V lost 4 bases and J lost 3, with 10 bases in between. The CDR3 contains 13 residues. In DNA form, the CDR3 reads TGTGCCAGCAGTTCGGCAGGGGACTACGAGCAGTACTTC. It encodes CASSSAGDYEQYF.

The CDR3 loop is CASSASGNYEQYF. CDR3 nucleotide sequence: TGTGCCAGTAGCGCTAGCGGTAATTACGAGCAGTACTTC. The J gene is TRBJ2-7, the V gene TRBV19, with 7 bases identical to TRBD2. Per germline, CDR1 LNHDA and CDR2 SQIVND (reference sequence). This CDR3 is built from 13 residues. V gave up 6 bases and J gave up 4 bases; unmatched junction bases: 6. The full variable domain, with the rest looked up from reference TRBV19 and TRBJ2-7, is DGGITQSPKYLFRKEGQNVTLSCEQNLNHDAMYWYRQDPGQGLRLIYYSQIVNDFQKGDIAEGYSVSREKKESFPLTVTSAQKNPTAFYLCASSASGNYEQYFGPGTRLTVT.